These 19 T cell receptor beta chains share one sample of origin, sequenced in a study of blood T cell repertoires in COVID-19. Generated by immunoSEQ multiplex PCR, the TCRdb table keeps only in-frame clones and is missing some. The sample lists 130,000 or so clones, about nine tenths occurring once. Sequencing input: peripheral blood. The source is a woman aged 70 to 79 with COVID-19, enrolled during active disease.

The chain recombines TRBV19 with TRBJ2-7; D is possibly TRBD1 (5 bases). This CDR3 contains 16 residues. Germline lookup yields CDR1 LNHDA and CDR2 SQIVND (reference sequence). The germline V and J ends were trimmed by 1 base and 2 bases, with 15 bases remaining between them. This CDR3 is CASSIGGSPTAYEQYF. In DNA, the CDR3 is TGTGCCAGTAGTATAGGGGGTTCCCCGACAGCCTACGAGCAGTACTTC.

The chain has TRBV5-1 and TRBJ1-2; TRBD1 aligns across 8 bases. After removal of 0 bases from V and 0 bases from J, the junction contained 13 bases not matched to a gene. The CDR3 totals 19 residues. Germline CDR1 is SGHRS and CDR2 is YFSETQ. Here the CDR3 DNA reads TGCGCCAGCAGCTTGGCTCCCACCGGGACAGGACCTGCTAACTATGGCTACACCTTC. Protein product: CASSLAPTGTGPANYGYTF.

CDR3 in DNA: TGTGCCAGTAGCACTCCCCGGGACAGGGACGGCAGCATTCAGTACTTC. Translating it yields CASSTPRDRDGSIQYF. The chain employs TRBV19 and TRBJ2-4; 9 bases match TRBD1. The germline V gene has CDR1 LNHDA and CDR2 SQIVND (reference sequence). The ends lost 6 bases at V and 9 bases at J; junction bases unmatched: 15. The CDR3 covers 16 residues. The whole variable domain, remainder taken from reference TRBV19 and TRBJ2-4, is DGGITQSPKYLFRKEGQNVTLSCEQNLNHDAMYWYRQDPGQGLRLIYYSQIVNDFQKGDIAEGYSVSREKKESFPLTVTSAQKNPTAFYLCASSTPRDRDGSIQYFGAGTRLSVL.

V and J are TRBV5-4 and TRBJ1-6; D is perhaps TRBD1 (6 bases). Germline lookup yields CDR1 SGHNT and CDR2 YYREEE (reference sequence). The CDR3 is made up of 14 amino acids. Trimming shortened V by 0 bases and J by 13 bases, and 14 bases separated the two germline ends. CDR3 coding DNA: TGTGCCAGCAGCTTGGAGGCCGCCCAGGGGCCCCTCCACTTT. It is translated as CASSLEAAQGPLHF.

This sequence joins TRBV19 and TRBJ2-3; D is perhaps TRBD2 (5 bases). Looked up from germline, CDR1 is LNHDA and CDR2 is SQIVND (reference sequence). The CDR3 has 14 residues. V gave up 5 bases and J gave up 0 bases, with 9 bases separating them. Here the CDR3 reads CASSLRLSTDTQYF. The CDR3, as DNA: TGTGCCAGTAGTTTAAGACTAAGCACAGATACGCAGTATTTT.

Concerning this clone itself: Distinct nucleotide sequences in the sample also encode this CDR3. The CDR3: CSVDRDSTEAFF. DNA for the CDR3: TGCAGCGTTGATAGGGACAGCACTGAAGCTTTCTTT. The chain has TRBV29-1 and TRBJ1-1; TRBD1 matches 7 bases. This CDR3 spans 12 amino acids. V shed 3 bases and J 4 bases; nucleotides not matched to a gene: 2. The germline gives CDR1 SQVTM, CDR2 ANQGSEA.

CDR3 sequence reads: CASSNGNTDTQYF. As DNA, the CDR3 is TGTGCCAGCAGCAACGGTAACACAGATACGCAGTATTTT. The chain carries TRBV5-6 and TRBJ2-3, with unresolved D. Germline CDR1 reads SGHDT; CDR2 reads YYEEEE. This CDR3 contains 13 residues. The germline V and J ends were trimmed by 4 bases and 2 bases, with 8 bases remaining between them. The entire variable domain, with the rest obtained from reference TRBV5-6 and TRBJ2-3, is as follows: DAGVTQSPTHLIKTRGQQVTLRCSPKSGHDTVSWYQQALGQGPQFIFQYYEEEERQRGNFPDRFSGHQFPNYSSELNVNALLLGDSALYLCASSNGNTDTQYFGPGTRLTVL.

CDR3 amino acids: CASSLGAGGNGYTF. The CDR3, as DNA: TGTGCCAGCAGTTTAGGGGCAGGGGGCAATGGCTACACCTTC. The chain carries TRBV28 and TRBJ1-2, with 8 nucleotides matching TRBD1. The germline gives CDR1 MDHEN, CDR2 SYDVKM. V gave up 2 bases and J gave up 6 bases; unmatched junction bases: 5. This CDR3 has 14 residues.

The CDR3 nucleotides read TGTGCCAGCAGTTACTCAGGGGCCCAAAACACCGGGGAGCTGTTTTTT. Translating gives CASSYSGAQNTGELFF. The rearrangement joins TRBV6-6 to TRBJ2-2, with D maybe TRBD1 (5 bases). CDR1 and CDR2 from the germline V gene are MNHNY and SVGAGI (reference sequence). The CDR3 spans 16 residues. Between the trimmed V and J ends, which lost 0 bases and 2 bases, there was a span of 10 bases.

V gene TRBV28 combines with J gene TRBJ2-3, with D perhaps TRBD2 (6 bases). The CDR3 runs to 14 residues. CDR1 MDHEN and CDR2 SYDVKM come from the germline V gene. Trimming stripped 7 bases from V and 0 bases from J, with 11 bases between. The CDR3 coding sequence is TGTGCCAGCACCCGGGGGATAAGCACAGATACGCAGTATTTT. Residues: CASTRGISTDTQYF. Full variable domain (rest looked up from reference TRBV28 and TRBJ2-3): DVKVTQSSRYLVKRTGEKVFLECVQDMDHENMFWYRQDPGLGLRLIYFSYDVKMKEKGDIPEGYSVSREKKERFSLILESASTNQTSMYLCASTRGISTDTQYFGPGTRLTVL.

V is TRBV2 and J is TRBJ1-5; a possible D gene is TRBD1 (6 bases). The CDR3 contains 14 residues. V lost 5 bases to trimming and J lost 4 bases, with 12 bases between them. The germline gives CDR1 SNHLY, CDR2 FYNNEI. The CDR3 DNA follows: TGTGCCAGCAGTACGACAGGACATAATCAGCCCCAGCATTTT. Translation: CASSTTGHNQPQHF.

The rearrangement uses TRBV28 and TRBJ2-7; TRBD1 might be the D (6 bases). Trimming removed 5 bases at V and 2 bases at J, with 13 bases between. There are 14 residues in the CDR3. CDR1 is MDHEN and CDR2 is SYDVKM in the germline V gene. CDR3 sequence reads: CASSANRAAYEQYF. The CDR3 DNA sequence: TGTGCCAGCAGTGCAAACAGGGCCGCCTACGAGCAGTACTTC.

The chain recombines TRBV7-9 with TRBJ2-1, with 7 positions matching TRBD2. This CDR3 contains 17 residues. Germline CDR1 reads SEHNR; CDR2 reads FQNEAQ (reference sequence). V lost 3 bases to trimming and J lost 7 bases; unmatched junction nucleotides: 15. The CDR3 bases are TGTGCCAGCAGCTTCCAAATAGTGACAGCGGGGTTGAATGAGCAGTTCTTC. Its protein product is CASSFQIVTAGLNEQFF.

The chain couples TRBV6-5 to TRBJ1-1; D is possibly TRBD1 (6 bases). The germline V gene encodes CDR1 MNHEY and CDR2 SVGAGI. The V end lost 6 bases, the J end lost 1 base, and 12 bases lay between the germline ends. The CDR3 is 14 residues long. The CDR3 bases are TGTGCCAGCAGAAATACAGGGCCGAACACTGAAGCTTTCTTT. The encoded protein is CASRNTGPNTEAFF.

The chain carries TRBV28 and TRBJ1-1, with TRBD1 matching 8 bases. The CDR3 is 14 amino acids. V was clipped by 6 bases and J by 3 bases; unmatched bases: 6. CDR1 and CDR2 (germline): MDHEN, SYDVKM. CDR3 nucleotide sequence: TGTGCCAGCAGGCACGAACAGGGGGACACTGAAGCTTTCTTT. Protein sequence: CASRHEQGDTEAFF.

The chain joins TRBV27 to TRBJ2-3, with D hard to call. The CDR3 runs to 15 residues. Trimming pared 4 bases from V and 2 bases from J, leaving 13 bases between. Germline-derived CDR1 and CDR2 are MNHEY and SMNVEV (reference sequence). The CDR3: CASSSSLRSTDTQYF. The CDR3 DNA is TGTGCCAGCAGTTCATCGCTAAGATCCACAGATACGCAGTATTTT.

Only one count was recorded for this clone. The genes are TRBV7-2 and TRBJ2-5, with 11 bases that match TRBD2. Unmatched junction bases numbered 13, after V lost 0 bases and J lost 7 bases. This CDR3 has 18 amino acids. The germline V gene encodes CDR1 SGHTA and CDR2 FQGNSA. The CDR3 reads CASSLAGWTSGFYGTQYF. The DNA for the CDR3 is TGTGCCAGCAGCTTAGCCGGCTGGACTAGCGGGTTCTACGGGACCCAGTACTTC.

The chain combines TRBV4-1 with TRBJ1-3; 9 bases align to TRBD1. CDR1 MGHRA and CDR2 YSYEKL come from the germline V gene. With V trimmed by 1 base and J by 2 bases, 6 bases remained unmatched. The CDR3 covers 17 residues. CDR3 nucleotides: TGCGCCAGCAGCCAAGCCTCCGGGACAGGGACTGGAAACACCATATATTTT. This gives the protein CASSQASGTGTGNTIYF.

For the CDR3, the DNA is TGTGCCAGCAGCTTGGCGTATCAGGGAGGAAATCAGCCCCAGCATTTT. This sequence encodes CASSLAYQGGNQPQHF. This chain connects TRBV5-6 to TRBJ1-5; perhaps TRBD1 as D (5 bases). Germline V gives CDR1 SGHDT, CDR2 YYEEEE. The CDR3 has 16 residues. The V end was cut by 0 bases, the J end by 4 bases, with 14 bases between.